This T cell receptor beta chain was retrieved from a study of T cell changes during pregnancy in multiple sclerosis. This CDR3 is 12 amino acids long. Trimming removed 0 bases from V and 5 bases from J, with 7 bases in between. Per the germline V gene, CDR1 is GTSNPN and CDR2 is SVGIG (reference sequence). Sequenced by immunoSEQ multiplex PCR; TCRdb stores in-frame clones only, minus some. Seen here are 100,000 to 140,000 clones, around 93% observed once, and the top ten hold 0.78%. Specimen: peripheral blood, collected in the third trimester of pregnancy. This clonotype was sampled from a female donor in good health, enrolled as a control in a pregnancy study. This chain links TRBV30 with TRBJ1-1; D might be TRBD1 (5 bases). Here the CDR3 reads CAWSVRGTEAFF. The DNA of the CDR3 is TGTGCCTGGAGTGTACGGGGGACTGAAGCTTTCTTT.